This entry lists 16 T cell receptor beta chains sequenced from one sample in a study of beta chain features in type 1 diabetes. Expressed TCRB transcripts were sequenced, since all the RNA that had been isolated was reverse transcribed. Assay: immunoSEQ multiplex PCR; the TCRdb copy retains only in-frame clones and omits some. This table has approximately 250,000 clones, 11% to 15% appearing once. Sequenced material: naive CD4+ T cells from blood. The receptors were sampled from a woman in her thirties or forties in good health.

This clone was counted between two and nine times. The genes are TRBV29-1 and TRBJ2-7; 9 bases fit TRBD1. Germline loops: CDR1 SQVTM, CDR2 ANQGSEA. V trimming: 3 bases; J trimming: 2 bases; junction bases outside the gene matches: 5. The CDR3 runs 14 residues. DNA for the CDR3: TGCAGCGTTGACAACAGGGGGCCCCCCTACGAGCAGTACTTC. Its protein product is CSVDNRGPPYEQYF.

The chain has TRBV11-2 and TRBJ1-4, with TRBD1 as a possible D gene (5 bases). In germline, CDR1 is SGHAT, CDR2 FQNNGV. V gave up 6 bases and J gave up 8 bases, with 19 bases separating them. The length of the CDR3 is 15 residues. CDR3 amino acids: CASSPGLRGEEKLFF. In DNA, the CDR3 is TGTGCCAGCAGTCCCGGGCTCCGGGGGGAGGAAAAACTGTTTTTT.

V gene TRBV19 combines with J gene TRBJ2-4, with D possibly TRBD2 on 6 matching bases. This CDR3 spans 15 amino acids. The germline CDR1 and CDR2 sequences are LNHDA and SQIVND (reference sequence). The V end was cut by 4 bases, the J end by 6 bases, with 16 bases between. CDR3 residues: CASSSAGTRGNIQYF. As DNA, the CDR3 is TGTGCCAGTAGTAGTGCCGGGACTCGCGGAAACATTCAGTACTTC. Full variable domain (missing parts from reference TRBV19 and TRBJ2-4): DGGITQSPKYLFRKEGQNVTLSCEQNLNHDAMYWYRQDPGQGLRLIYYSQIVNDFQKGDIAEGYSVSREKKESFPLTVTSAQKNPTAFYLCASSSAGTRGNIQYFGAGTRLSVL.

The table lists this clone with a few counts. The V call is TRBV19, the J call TRBJ1-5; 11 nucleotides match TRBD1. V gave up 6 bases and J gave up 2 bases; unmatched junction bases: 3. Per germline, CDR1 LNHDA and CDR2 SQIVND (reference sequence). The CDR3 has 15 amino acids. The CDR3 protein is CASRAGQGGNQPQHF. In DNA form, the CDR3 reads TGTGCCAGTAGGGCGGGACAGGGGGGCAATCAGCCCCAGCATTTT.

The rearrangement uses TRBV7-2 and TRBJ2-1; 8 nucleotides align to TRBD1. With V trimmed by 3 bases and J by 5 bases, 3 bases remained unmatched. Per the germline V gene, CDR1 is SGHTA and CDR2 is FQGNSA. The CDR3 runs to 14 residues. CDR3 sequence reads: CASSLDRVNNEQFF. The CDR3 DNA is TGTGCCAGCAGCTTGGACAGGGTAAACAATGAGCAGTTCTTC.

This chain joins TRBV19 and TRBJ1-1; D remains unclear. Trimming stripped 2 bases from V and 1 base from J, with 8 bases between. The germline CDR1 and CDR2 sequences are LNHDA and SQIVND (reference sequence). CDR3 size: 14 residues. The CDR3 region is CASSILAGNTEAFF. The CDR3 DNA reads TGTGCCAGTAGTATATTAGCGGGGAACACTGAAGCTTTCTTT.

The sample holds a few counts of this clone. Within the sample, other DNA sequences also encode this same CDR3. The chain recombines TRBV18 with TRBJ2-7; D might be TRBD1 (5 bases). Trimming removed 2 bases at V and 1 base at J, with 9 bases between. This CDR3 is 14 amino acids long. Germline-derived CDR1 and CDR2 are KGHSH and LQKENI. The CDR3 loop is CASSPGQGSYEQYF. CDR3 DNA: TGTGCCAGCTCACCAGGGCAGGGATCCTACGAGCAGTACTTC. Combining the CDR3 with reference TRBV18 and TRBJ2-7 gives the whole variable domain NAGVMQNPRHLVRRRGQEARLRCSPMKGHSHVYWYRQLPEEGLKFMVYLQKENIIDESGMPKERFSAEFPKEGPSILRIQQVVRGDSAAYFCASSPGQGSYEQYFGPGTRLTVT.

This clone was seen a few times. The chain is built from TRBV5-5 and TRBJ1-2; TRBD1 is a possible D gene (6 bases). Germline loops: CDR1 SGHKS, CDR2 YYEKEE (reference sequence). There are 16 residues in the CDR3. Trimming pared 4 bases from V and 4 bases from J, leaving 20 bases between. This chain's CDR3 is CASSHGPGVAGYGYTF. DNA for the CDR3: TGTGCCAGCAGCCACGGTCCAGGGGTGGCGGGCTATGGCTACACCTTC.

This clone turned up a few times. For the CDR3, the DNA is TGTGCCAGCAGTTACCGGGGCCGGGGGTACGAGCAGTACTTC. As protein: CASSYRGRGYEQYF. The V call is TRBV6-5, the J call TRBJ2-7, with D tentatively TRBD2 (6 bases). V was shortened by 2 bases and J by 4 bases, with 12 bases between the two germline ends. This CDR3 has 14 amino acids. In germline, CDR1 is MNHEY, CDR2 SVGAGI.

This clone came up a few times. CDR3 sequence (DNA): TGTGCCAGCACCGAACTAGGTAGCAATCAGCCCCAGCATTTT. This gives the protein CASTELGSNQPQHF. V and J are TRBV7-9 and TRBJ1-5; unclear D gene. Trimming took off 7 bases at V and 0 bases at J, with 10 bases between the two ends. The CDR3 runs to 14 residues. The V gene's germline CDR1 is SEHNR and CDR2 FQNEAQ (reference sequence).

The chain combines TRBV5-1 with TRBJ2-1; maybe TRBD1 (6 bases). Trimming took off 4 bases at V and 8 bases at J, with 16 bases between the two ends. This CDR3 has 14 amino acids. Germline loops: CDR1 SGHRS, CDR2 YFSETQ. The CDR3 nucleotides are TGCGCCAGCAGCGCCGGGTCTAACAGGGATGAGCAGTTCTTC. Protein sequence: CASSAGSNRDEQFF.

The chain is built from TRBV6-6 and TRBJ1-2, with D tentatively TRBD1 (5 bases). CDR3 size: 12 residues. Germline V CDR1 and CDR2: MNHNY, SVGAGI (reference sequence). The V gene lost 6 bases and the J gene lost 8 bases, with 13 bases spanning the gap. This chain's CDR3 is CASSLPGGGYTF. The CDR3 DNA is TGTGCCAGCAGCCTACCGGGGGGAGGCTACACCTTC.

The chain employs TRBV25-1 and TRBJ1-4; 7 nucleotides align to TRBD1. This CDR3 has 16 amino acids. Germline CDR1 reads MGHDK; CDR2 reads SYGVNS. Trimming cost V 4 bases and J 4 bases; bases outside gene matches: 9. The CDR3 here is CASSGELGQYNEKLFF. In nucleotides, the CDR3 is TGTGCCAGCAGTGGAGAACTGGGACAGTATAATGAAAAACTGTTTTTT.

This clone was recorded many times. This chain links TRBV14 with TRBJ2-2, with D unclear. Germline assignment: CDR1 SGHDN and CDR2 FVKESK. This CDR3 is 13 amino acids long. Deletions cut 0 bases from V and 7 bases from J, with 6 bases between. The CDR3 sequence: CASSQDQVGELFF. CDR3 bases: TGTGCCAGCAGCCAAGATCAGGTCGGGGAGCTGTTTTTT. The full variable domain, its missing parts supplied by reference TRBV14 and TRBJ2-2, is EAGVTQFPSHSVIEKGQTVTLRCDPISGHDNLYWYRRVMGKEIKFLLHFVKESKQDESGMPNNRFLAERTGGTYSTLKVQPAELEDSGVYFCASSQDQVGELFFGEGSRLTVL.

In DNA, the CDR3 is TGTGCCAGCAGCCCGGCCCGGGGGGATCACTACGAGCAGTACTTC. Translation gives CASSPARGDHYEQYF. The rearrangement uses TRBV7-9 and TRBJ2-7, with TRBD2 matching 7 bases. The germline V gene encodes CDR1 SEHNR and CDR2 FQNEAQ (reference sequence). The CDR3 is 15 amino acids. Trimming cost V 5 bases and J 3 bases; bases outside gene matches: 10.

J is TRBJ2-3 and V is TRBV25-1, with 7 positions matching TRBD2. CDR1 MGHDK and CDR2 SYGVNS come from the germline V gene. CDR3 length: 14 residues. V shed 7 bases and J 5 bases; nucleotides not matched to a gene: 9. The CDR3 nucleotides read TGTGCCAGCAAACAACTAGCGACTATAGATACGCAGTATTTT. Amino acids: CASKQLATIDTQYF.